This record covers a single T cell receptor beta chain. The antigen is undetermined. The germline V and J ends were trimmed by 5 bases and 8 bases, with 11 bases remaining between them. The length of the CDR3 is 12 residues. Germline V gene sequence: CDR1 SGHVS, CDR2 FNYEAQ. TCRdb redid the calling of the 5' RACE reads with MiXCR, one entry per CDR3 protein. The data show tens of thousands of distinct CDR3 sequences, with under 25% seen just once and more than 4% held by the top ten. Tregs were sorted as CD4+CD25+CD127-/low cells. Study-wide findings and caveats: Tumor Tregs overlapped most with tumor, then blood, naive CD4+ cells.

This receptor was obtained from a female donor with breast cancer. The sequencing sample was made of Tregs sorted from blood. The chain recombines TRBV7-6 with TRBJ2-3; D possibly corresponds to TRBD2 (5 bases). CDR3 coding DNA: TGTGCCAGCAGCCGTCTCGGAGGTACGCAGTATTTT. Its protein is CASSRLGGTQYF.